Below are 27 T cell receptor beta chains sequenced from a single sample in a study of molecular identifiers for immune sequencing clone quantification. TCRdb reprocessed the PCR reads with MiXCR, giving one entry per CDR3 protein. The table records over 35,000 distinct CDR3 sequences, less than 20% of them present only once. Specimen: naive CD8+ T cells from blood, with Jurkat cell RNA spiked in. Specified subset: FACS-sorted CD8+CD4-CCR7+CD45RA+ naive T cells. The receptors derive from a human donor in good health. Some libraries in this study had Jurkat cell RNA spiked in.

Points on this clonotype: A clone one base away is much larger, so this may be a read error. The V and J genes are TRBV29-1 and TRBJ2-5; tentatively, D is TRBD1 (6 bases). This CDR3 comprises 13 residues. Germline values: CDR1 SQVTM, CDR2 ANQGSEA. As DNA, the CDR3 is TGCAGCGTTGAAGAGGGCAGGGGAGAGACCCGGTACTTC. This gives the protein CSVEEGRGETRYF.

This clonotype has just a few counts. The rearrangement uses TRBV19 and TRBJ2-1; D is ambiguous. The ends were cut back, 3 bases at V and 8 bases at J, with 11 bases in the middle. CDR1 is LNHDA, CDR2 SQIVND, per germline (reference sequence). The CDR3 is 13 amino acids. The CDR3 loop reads CASSILFWDEQFF. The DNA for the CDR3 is TGTGCCAGTAGTATCCTATTTTGGGATGAGCAGTTCTTC.

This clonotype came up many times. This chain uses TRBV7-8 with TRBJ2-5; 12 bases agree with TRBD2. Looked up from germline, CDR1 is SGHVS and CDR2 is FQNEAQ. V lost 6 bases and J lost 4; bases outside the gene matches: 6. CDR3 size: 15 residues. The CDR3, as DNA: TGTGCCAGCAGTCTGCTAGCGGGAGGGCCAGAGACCCAGTACTTC. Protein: CASSLLAGGPETQYF.

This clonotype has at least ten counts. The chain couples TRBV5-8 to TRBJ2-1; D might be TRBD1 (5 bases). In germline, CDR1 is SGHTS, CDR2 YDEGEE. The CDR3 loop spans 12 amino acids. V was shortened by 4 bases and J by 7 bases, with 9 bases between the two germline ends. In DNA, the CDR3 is TGTGCCAGCAGCCGCAGGGTTAATGAGCAGTTCTTC. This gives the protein CASSRRVNEQFF.

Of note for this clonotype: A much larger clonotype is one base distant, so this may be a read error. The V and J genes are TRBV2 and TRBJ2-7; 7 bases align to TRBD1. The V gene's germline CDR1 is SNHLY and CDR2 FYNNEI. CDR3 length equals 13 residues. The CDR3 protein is CATKQGSSYEQHF. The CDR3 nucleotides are TGTGCCACCAAACAGGGGTCCTCGTACGAGCAGCACTTC.

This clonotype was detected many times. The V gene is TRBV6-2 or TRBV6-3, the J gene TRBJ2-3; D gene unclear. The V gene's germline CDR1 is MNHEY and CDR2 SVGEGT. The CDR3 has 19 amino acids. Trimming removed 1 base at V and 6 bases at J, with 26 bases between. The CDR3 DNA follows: TGTGCCAGCAGTTACTACGTTGGGTGGGGTACTGTCCCTGAGGATACGCAGTATTTT. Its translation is CASSYYVGWGTVPEDTQYF.

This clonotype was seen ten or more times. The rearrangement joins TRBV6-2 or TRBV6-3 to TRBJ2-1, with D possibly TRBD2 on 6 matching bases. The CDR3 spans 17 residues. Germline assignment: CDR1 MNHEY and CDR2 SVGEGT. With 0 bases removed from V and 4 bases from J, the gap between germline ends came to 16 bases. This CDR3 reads CASSYSNVEAGYNEQFF. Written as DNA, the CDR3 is TGTGCCAGCAGTTACTCGAATGTTGAGGCGGGATACAATGAGCAGTTCTTC.

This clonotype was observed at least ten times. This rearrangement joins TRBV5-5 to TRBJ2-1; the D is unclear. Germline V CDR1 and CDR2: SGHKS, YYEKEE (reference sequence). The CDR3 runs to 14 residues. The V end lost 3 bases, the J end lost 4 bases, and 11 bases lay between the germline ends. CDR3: CASSSWTEYNEQFF. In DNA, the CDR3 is TGTGCCAGCAGCTCGTGGACGGAGTACAATGAGCAGTTCTTC.

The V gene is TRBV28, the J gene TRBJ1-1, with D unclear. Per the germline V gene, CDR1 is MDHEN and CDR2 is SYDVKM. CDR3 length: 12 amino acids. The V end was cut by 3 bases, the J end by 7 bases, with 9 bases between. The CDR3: CASSLLRFEAFF. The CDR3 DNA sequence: TGTGCCAGCAGTTTGCTCAGGTTTGAAGCTTTCTTT.

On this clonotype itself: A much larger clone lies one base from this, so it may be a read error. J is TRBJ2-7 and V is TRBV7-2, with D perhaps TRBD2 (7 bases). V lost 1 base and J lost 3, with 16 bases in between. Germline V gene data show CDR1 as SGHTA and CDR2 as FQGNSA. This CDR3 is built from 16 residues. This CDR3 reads CASSLDYGGGRYEQYF. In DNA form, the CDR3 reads TGTGCCAGCAGCTTAGATTATGGCGGGGGCCGCTACGAGCAGTACTTC.

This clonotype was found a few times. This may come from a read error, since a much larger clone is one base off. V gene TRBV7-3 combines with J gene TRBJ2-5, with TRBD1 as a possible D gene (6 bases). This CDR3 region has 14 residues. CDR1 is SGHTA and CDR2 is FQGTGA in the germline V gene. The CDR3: CASSYRQAQEAQYF. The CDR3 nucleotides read TGTGCCAGCAGCTACCGACAGGCTCAAGAGGCCCAGTACTTC.

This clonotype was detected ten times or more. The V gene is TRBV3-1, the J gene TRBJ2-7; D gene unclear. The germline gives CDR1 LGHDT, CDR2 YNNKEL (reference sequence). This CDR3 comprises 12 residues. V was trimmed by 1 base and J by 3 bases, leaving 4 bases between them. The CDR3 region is CASSQGIYEQYF. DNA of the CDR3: TGTGCCAGCAGCCAAGGGATCTACGAGCAGTACTTC.

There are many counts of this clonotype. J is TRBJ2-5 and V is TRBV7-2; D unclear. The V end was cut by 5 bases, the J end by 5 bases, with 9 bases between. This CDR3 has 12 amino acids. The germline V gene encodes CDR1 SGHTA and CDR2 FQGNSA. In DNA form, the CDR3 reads TGTGCCAGCAGCACAAGCCGGGAGACCCAGTACTTC. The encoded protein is CASSTSRETQYF.

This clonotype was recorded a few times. The DNA for the CDR3 is TGCAGTGCTAGAGATCAAGAGATAGAGACCCAGTACTTC. This gives the protein CSARDQEIETQYF. This chain uses TRBV20-1 with TRBJ2-5; D is unresolved. Between the trimmed V and J ends, which lost 0 bases and 4 bases, there was a span of 9 bases. Per the germline V gene, CDR1 is DFQATT and CDR2 is SNEGSKA (reference sequence). This CDR3 region has 13 residues.

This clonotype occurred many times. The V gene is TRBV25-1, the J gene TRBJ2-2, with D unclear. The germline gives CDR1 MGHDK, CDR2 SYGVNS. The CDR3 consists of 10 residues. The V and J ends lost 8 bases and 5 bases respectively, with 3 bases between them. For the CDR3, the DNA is TGTGCCAGCGGAACCGGGGAGCTGTTTTTT. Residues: CASGTGELFF. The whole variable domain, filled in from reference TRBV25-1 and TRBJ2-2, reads EADIYQTPRYLVIGTGKKITLECSQTMGHDKMYWYQQDPGMELHLIHYSYGVNSTEKGDLSSESTVSRIRTEHFPLTLESARPSHTSQYLCASGTGELFFGEGSRLTVL.

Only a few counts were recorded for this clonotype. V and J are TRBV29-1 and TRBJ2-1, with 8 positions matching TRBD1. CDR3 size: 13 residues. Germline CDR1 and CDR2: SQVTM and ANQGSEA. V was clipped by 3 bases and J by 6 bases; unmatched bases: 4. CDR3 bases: TGCAGCGTTGATGCGGACAGGGTCAATGAGCAGTTCTTC. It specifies CSVDADRVNEQFF.

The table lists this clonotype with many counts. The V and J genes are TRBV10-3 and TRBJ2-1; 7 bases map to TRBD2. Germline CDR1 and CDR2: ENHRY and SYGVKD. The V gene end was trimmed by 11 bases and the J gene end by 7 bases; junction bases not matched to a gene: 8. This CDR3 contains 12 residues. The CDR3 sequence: CAVSGNGNEQFF. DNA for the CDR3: TGTGCCGTAAGCGGGAATGGTAATGAGCAGTTCTTC.

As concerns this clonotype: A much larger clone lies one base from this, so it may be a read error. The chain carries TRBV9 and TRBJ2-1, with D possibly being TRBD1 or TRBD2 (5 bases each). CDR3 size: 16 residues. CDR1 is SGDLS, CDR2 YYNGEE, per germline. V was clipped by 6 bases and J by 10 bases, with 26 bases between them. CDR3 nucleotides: TGTGCCAGCAATCCCATGGAGGCAGGGCCCTTCAAGGAGCAGTTCTTC. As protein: CASNPMEAGPFKEQFF.

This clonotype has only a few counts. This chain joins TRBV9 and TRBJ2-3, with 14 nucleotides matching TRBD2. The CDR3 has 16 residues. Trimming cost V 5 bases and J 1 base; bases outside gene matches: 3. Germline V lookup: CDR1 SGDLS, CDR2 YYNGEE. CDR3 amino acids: CASSGLAGGRTDTQYF. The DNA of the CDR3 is TGTGCCAGCAGTGGACTAGCGGGAGGACGCACAGATACGCAGTATTTT.

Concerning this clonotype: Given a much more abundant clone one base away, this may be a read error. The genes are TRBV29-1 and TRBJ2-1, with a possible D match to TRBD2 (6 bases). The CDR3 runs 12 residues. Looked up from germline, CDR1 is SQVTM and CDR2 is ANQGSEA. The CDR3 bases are TGCAGCGCCCAAAGCGGGTACAATGGGCAGTTCTTC. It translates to CSAQSGYNGQFF.

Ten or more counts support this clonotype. CDR3 loop: CASSYVTGGGNQPQHF. For the CDR3, the DNA is TGTGCCAGCAGTTACGTGACAGGGGGAGGCAATCAGCCCCAGCATTTT. The genes are TRBV5-5 and TRBJ1-5, with 9 bases fitting TRBD1. The CDR3 has 16 residues. Looked up from germline, CDR1 is SGHKS and CDR2 is YYEKEE (reference sequence). Trimming at V came to 5 bases and at J to 2 bases, leaving 8 bases not matched to a gene.

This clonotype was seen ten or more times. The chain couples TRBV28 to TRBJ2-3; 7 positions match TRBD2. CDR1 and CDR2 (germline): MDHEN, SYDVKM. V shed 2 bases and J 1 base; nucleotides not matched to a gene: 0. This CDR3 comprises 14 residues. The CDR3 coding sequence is TGTGCCAGCAGTTTACTAGCGGGCACAGATACGCAGTATTTT. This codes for CASSLLAGTDTQYF. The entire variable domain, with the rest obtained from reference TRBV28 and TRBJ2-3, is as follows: DVKVTQSSRYLVKRTGEKVFLECVQDMDHENMFWYRQDPGLGLRLIYFSYDVKMKEKGDIPEGYSVSREKKERFSLILESASTNQTSMYLCASSLLAGTDTQYFGPGTRLTVL.

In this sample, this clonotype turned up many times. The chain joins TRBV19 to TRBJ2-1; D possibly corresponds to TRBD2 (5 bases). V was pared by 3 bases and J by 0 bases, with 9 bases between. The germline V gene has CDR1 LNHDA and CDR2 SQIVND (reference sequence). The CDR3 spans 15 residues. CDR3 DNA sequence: TGTGCCAGTAGTATCCGGGGAAGCTCCTACAATGAGCAGTTCTTC. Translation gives CASSIRGSSYNEQFF.

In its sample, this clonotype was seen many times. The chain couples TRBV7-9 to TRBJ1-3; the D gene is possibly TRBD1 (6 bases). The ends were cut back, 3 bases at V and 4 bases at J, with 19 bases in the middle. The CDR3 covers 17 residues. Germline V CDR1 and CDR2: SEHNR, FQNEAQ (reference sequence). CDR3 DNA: TGTGCCAGCAGCTTGGGCCCACAGGGTTTGTGGGGAAACACCATATATTTT. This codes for CASSLGPQGLWGNTIYF.

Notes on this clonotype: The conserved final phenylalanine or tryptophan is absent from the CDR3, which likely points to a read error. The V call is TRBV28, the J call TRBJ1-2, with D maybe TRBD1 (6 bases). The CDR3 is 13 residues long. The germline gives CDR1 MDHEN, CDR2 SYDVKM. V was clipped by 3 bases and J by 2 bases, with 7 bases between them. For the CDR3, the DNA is TGTGCCAGCAGTTTCCAGGGGAACTATGGCTACACCCTC. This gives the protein CASSFQGNYGYTL.

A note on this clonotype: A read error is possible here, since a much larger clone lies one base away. Here the CDR3 DNA reads TGTGCCAGCGGGGTGGGGAATGAGCGGTTCTTC. This codes for CASGVGNERFF. The chain uses TRBV7-9 and TRBJ2-1; D gene unclear. From germline, CDR1 is SEHNR and CDR2 FQNEAQ (reference sequence). This CDR3 comprises 11 residues.

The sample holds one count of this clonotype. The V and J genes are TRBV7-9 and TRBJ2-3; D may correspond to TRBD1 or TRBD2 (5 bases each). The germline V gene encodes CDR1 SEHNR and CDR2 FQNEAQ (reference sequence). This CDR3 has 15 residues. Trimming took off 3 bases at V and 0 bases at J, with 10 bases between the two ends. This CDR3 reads CASSLGTKSTDTQYF. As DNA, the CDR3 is TGTGCCAGCAGCTTGGGGACCAAAAGCACAGATACGCAGTATTTT.